The present T cell receptor beta chain was sequenced within a study of T-cell reconstitution after alpha-beta-depleted transplantation in children. The CDR3 runs to 14 residues. Per germline, CDR1 SGHRS and CDR2 YFSETQ. The V gene lost 4 bases and the J gene lost 10 bases, with 15 bases spanning the gap. This clonotype has a handful of counts. Molecular barcoding with unique molecular identifiers was used for the TCRbeta library. TCRdb processed the PCR reads anew with MiXCR; each CDR3 protein has one entry. The data show approximately 200,000 distinct CDR3 sequences, more than 14% seen once. The specimen was PBMCs from the stem cell graft donor, collected from the stem cell graft. The V gene is TRBV5-1, the J gene TRBJ1-6; D is unclear. The receptor's source is a human donor who donated a stem cell graft to a child with acute lymphoblastic leukemia. The CDR3 DNA reads as TGCGCCAGCAGCGTCGGGCGGCTTGAATCACCCCTCCACTTT. Amino acids: CASSVGRLESPLHF.